This T cell receptor beta chain is drawn from a study of response to subunit inactivated influenza vaccine. The CDR3 spans 16 residues. TCRdb used MiXCR to reprocess the RT-PCR reads, holding one entry per CDR3 protein. Altogether about 190,000 distinct CDR3 sequences are present, around 14% being singletons, with the ten largest covering roughly 24%. Study results and limitations: Authors suggested few new T cells are recruited by each seasonal influenza vaccination.

This clonotype was observed a handful of times. Its antigen remains unidentified. V and J are TRBV21-1 and TRBJ2-1; the table's D call, TRBD2, has no DNA check behind it. TRBV21-1 is tagged as a pseudogene. The clonotype comes from a man aged 45-65 years who received an inactivated influenza vaccine. The sequencing here drew on CD8+ T cells sorted from PBMCs, taken roughly 5 days after vaccination. CDR3 nucleotide sequence: TGTGCCAGCAGCAACTATGAACCGGCCCTTACTAATGAGCAGTTCTTC. Amino acids: CASSNYEPALTNEQFF.